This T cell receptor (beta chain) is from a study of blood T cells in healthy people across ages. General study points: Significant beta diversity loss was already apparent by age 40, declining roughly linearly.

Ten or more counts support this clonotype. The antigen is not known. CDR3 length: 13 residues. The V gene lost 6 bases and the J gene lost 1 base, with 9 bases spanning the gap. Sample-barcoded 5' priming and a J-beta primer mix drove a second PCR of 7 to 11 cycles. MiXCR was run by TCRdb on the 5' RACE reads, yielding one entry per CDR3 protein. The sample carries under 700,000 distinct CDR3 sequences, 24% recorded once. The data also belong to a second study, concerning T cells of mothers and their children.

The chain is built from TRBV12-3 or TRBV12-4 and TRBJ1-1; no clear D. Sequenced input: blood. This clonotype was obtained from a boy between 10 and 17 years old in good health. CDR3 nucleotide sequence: TGTGCCAGCAGCCCCGGTCGGAACACTGAAGCTTTCTTT. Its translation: CASSPGRNTEAFF.